The T cell receptor beta chain described here comes from a study of cytomegalovirus exposure and HLA in healthy donors. J lost 1 base, V lost 2 bases, and 10 bases had no gene match. The CDR3 has 17 amino acids. In germline, CDR1 is MNHEY, CDR2 SMNVEV (reference sequence). Primers for the PCR totalled 60 Vbeta and 13 Jbeta. Clones were sequenced by immunoSEQ multiplex PCR, and TCRdb holds only the in-frame ones, with some missing. The sample consists of under 200,000 clones, roughly 80% of them appearing once. The TCR originated in a human donor in good health. Sequencing was performed on PBMCs. This sequence joins TRBV27 and TRBJ1-2; TRBD1 matches at 7 bases. The CDR3: CASSLPTGWWLNYGYTF. In DNA, the CDR3 is TGTGCCAGCAGTTTACCGACAGGGTGGTGGCTTAACTATGGCTACACCTTC.